This paragraph reports one T cell receptor (beta chain). This sample is drawn from a study of CD8 T cells in Susac syndrome. The authors reverse transcribed roughly 0.5 to 1 ug RNA with random hexamers. Using its own MiXCR run on the immunoSEQ multiplex PCR reads, TCRdb lists one record per CDR3 protein. This sample has around 180,000 distinct CDR3 sequences; about 94% occur once, and the top ten carry around 0.09%. With V trimmed by 4 bases and J by 3 bases, 5 bases remained unmatched. Germline loops: CDR1 SQVTM, CDR2 ANQGSEA. CDR3 length: 15 amino acids. In blood CD8+ and CD4+ T cells, TCR beta underwent sequencing.

The sample was CD4+ T cells from PBMCs. The chain links TRBV29-1 to TRBJ2-5; TRBD2 matches 13 bases. The source of this sequence is a human donor with multiple sclerosis. CDR3 DNA sequence: TGCAGCGTTGCAATGACTAGCGGGGGGAAAGAGACCCAGTACTTC. The encoded protein is CSVAMTSGGKETQYF.